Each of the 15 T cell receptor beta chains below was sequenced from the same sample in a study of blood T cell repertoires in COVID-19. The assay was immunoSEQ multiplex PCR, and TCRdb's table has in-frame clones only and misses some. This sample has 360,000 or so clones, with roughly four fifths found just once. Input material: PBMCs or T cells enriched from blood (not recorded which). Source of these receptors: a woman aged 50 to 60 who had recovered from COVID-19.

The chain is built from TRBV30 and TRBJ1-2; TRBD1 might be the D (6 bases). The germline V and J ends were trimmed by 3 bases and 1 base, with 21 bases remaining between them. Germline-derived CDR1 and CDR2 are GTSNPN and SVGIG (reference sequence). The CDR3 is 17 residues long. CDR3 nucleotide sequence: TGTGCCTGGAGAGACCCAAGGGGGAATCGCCGTAACTATGGCTACACCTTC. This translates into CAWRDPRGNRRNYGYTF.

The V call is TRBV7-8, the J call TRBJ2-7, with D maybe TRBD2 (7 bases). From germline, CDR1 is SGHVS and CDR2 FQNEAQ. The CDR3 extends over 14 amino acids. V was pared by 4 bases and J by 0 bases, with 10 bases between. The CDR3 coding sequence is TGTGCCAGCAGCTACAGGGACTACTCCTACGAGCAGTACTTC. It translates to CASSYRDYSYEQYF. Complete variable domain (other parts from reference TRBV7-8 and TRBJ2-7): GAGVSQSPRYKVAKRGQDVALRCDPISGHVSLFWYQQALGQGPEFLTYFQNEAQLDKSGLPSDRFFAERPEGSVSTLKIQRTQQEDSAVYLCASSYRDYSYEQYFGPGTRLTVT.

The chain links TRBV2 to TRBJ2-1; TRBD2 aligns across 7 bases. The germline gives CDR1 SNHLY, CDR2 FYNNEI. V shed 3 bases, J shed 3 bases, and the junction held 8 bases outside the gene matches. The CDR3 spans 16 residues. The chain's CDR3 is CASSERASGVYNEQFF. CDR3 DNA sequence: TGTGCCAGCAGTGAGCGGGCGAGCGGGGTCTACAATGAGCAGTTCTTC. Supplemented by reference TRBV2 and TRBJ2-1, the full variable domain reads EPEVTQTPSHQVTQMGQEVILRCVPISNHLYFYWYRQILGQKVEFLVSFYNNEISEKSEIFDDQFSVERPDGSNFTLKIRSTKLEDSAMYFCASSERASGVYNEQFFGPGTRLTVL.

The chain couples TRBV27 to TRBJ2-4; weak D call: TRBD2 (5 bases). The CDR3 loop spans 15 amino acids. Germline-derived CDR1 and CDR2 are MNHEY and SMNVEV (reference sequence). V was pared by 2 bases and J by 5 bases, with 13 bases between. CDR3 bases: TGTGCCAGCAGTTTAGGACTGGTCGTAGAAAACATTCAGTACTTC. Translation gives CASSLGLVVENIQYF.

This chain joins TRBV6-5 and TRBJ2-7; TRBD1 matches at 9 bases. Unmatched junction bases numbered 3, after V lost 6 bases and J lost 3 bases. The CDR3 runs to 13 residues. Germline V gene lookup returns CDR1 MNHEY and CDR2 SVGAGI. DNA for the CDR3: TGTGCCAGCAGGACAGGGGGGGACTACGAGCAGTACTTC. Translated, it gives CASRTGGDYEQYF.

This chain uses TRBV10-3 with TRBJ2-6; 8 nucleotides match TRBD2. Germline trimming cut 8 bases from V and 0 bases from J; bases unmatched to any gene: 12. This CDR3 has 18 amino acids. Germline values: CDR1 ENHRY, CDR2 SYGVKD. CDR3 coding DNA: TGTGCCATCGGTAGGAATTCGGGGGGGCTCTCTGGGGCCAACGTCCTGACTTTC. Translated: CAIGRNSGGLSGANVLTF.

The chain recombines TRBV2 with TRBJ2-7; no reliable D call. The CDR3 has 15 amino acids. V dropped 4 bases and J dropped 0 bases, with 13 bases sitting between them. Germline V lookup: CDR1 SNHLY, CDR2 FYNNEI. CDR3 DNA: TGTGCCAGCAGTGGTCAGGTGCTACCCTCCTACGAGCAGTACTTC. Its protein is CASSGQVLPSYEQYF.

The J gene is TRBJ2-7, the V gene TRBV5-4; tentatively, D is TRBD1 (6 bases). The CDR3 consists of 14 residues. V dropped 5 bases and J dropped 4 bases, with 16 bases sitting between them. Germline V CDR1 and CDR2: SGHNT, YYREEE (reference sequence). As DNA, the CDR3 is TGTGCCAGCAGTTTAGACAGGCGATCATACGAGCAGTACTTC. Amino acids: CASSLDRRSYEQYF.

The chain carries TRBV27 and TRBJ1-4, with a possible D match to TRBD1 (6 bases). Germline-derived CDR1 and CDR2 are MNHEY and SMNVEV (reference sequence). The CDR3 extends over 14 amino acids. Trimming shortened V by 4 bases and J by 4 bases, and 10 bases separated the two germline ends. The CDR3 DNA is TGTGCCAGCAGTTCTAGGACAGTTAATGAAAAACTGTTTTTT. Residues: CASSSRTVNEKLFF.

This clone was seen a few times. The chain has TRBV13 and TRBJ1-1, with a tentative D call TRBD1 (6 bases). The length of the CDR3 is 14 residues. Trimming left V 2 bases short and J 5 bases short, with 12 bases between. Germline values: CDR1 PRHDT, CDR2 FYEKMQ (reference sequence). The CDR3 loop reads CASSLKGGGTEAFF. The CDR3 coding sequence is TGTGCCAGCAGCTTAAAGGGAGGGGGGACTGAAGCTTTCTTT.

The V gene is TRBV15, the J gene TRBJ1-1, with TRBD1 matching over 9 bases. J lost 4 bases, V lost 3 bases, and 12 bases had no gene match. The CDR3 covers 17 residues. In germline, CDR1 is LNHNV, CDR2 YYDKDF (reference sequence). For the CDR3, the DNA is TGTGCCACCAGCAGGACCGTACAGGGGGCGGGGGGCACTGAAGCTTTCTTT. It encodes CATSRTVQGAGGTEAFF. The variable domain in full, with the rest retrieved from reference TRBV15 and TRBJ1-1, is DAMVIQNPRYQVTQFGKPVTLSCSQTLNHNVMYWYQQKSSQAPKLLFHYYDKDFNNEADTPDNFQSRRPNTSFCFLDIRSPGLGDTAMYLCATSRTVQGAGGTEAFFGQGTRLTVV.

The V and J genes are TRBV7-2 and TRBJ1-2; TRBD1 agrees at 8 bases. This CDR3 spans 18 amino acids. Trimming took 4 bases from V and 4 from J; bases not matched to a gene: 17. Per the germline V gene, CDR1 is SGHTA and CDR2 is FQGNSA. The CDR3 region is CASSSPWTEGQGSYGYTF. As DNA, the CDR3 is TGTGCCAGCAGCTCTCCTTGGACAGAAGGACAGGGAAGCTATGGCTACACCTTC.

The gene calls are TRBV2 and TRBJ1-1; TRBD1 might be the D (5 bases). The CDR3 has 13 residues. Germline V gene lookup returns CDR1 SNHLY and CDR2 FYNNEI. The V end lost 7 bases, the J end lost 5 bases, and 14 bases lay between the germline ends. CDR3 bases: TGTGCCAGCAAATGGGAGGGGAGGACTGAAGCTTTCTTT. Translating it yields CASKWEGRTEAFF.

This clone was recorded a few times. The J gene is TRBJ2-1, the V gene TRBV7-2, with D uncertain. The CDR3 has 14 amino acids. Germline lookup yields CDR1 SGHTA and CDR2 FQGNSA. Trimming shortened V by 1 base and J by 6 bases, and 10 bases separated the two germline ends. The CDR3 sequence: CASSLGGAPNEQFF. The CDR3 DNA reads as TGTGCCAGCAGCTTAGGAGGTGCCCCCAATGAGCAGTTCTTC.

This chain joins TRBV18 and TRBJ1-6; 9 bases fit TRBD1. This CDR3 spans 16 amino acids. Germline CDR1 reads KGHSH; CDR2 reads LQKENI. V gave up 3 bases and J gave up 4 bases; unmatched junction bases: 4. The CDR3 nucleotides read TGTGCCAGCTCACCTACAGGACAGGGGTATAATTCACCCCTCCACTTT. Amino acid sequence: CASSPTGQGYNSPLHF.